The clone carrying this T cell receptor beta chain was seen a few times. The data belong to a study of coeliac disease. The CDR3 has 13 residues. Unmatched junction bases numbered 5, after V lost 6 bases and J lost 9 bases. Germline V gene sequence: CDR1 SGHTA, CDR2 FQGNSA. TCRdb's table, derived via immunoSEQ multiplex PCR, lists solely in-frame clones and lacks some. This sample carries about 790 clones, roughly three fifths of them seen once, and the ten largest clones take 45%. The V and J genes are TRBV7-2 and TRBJ2-1; 10 bases align to TRBD2. Sequenced sample: intraepithelial lymphocytes from the gut. This clonotype was sampled from a man older than 75 without celiac disease. The CDR3 spells CASRPLAGGEQFF. The CDR3 DNA is TGTGCCAGCAGGCCATTAGCGGGAGGTGAGCAGTTCTTC.